The 12 T cell receptor beta chains listed next were all sequenced from one sample in a study of vaccination effects on CD4 cells after COVID-19. The assay was immunoSEQ multiplex PCR, and TCRdb's table has in-frame clones only and misses some. The sample lists around 60,000 clones; 55% to 85% were seen once. Antigen-specific CD4+ T cells were expanded with viral peptide pools in the ViraFEST assay before sequencing. Cultured cells yielded isolated CD4+ T cells after 10 days. BNT162b2 vaccine or mRNA-1273 vaccine was given to participants in two doses. Antigens for these TCRs are unknown. The material was CD4+ T cells from PBMCs cultured with HCoV-229E spike peptides, obtained after COVID-19 vaccination. Source of these receptors: a human donor who received a COVID-19 vaccine.

The chain links TRBV28 to TRBJ2-4; 7 bases fit TRBD1. The CDR3 length is 12 residues. Per germline, CDR1 MDHEN and CDR2 SYDVKM. Unmatched junction bases numbered 4, after V lost 8 bases and J lost 6 bases. CDR3 sequence reads: CASYGTVNIQYF. The CDR3 DNA sequence: TGTGCCAGCTATGGGACAGTAAACATTCAGTACTTC.

V and J are TRBV24-1 and TRBJ2-1; D might be TRBD1 or TRBD2, each matching 6 bases. CDR1 KGHDR and CDR2 SFDVKD come from the germline V gene. This CDR3 comprises 16 residues. V was clipped by 2 bases and J by 4 bases, with 14 bases between them. The CDR3 protein is CATSDSWRRGYNEQFF. Written as DNA, the CDR3 is TGTGCCACCAGTGATTCTTGGCGGAGGGGGTACAATGAGCAGTTCTTC.

For the CDR3, the DNA is TGCGCCAGCAGCCAAAACCGGGAGACTGAAGCTTTCTTT. Its translation is CASSQNRETEAFF. The gene calls are TRBV4-3 and TRBJ1-1; no firm D call. Per germline, CDR1 LGHNA and CDR2 YSLEER. The CDR3 length is 13 residues. The V end was cut by 2 bases, the J end by 5 bases, with 9 bases between.

The CDR3 DNA reads TGTGCCAGCAGCCCACTCCCTAGGAACACCGGGGAGCTGTTTTTT. Translation: CASSPLPRNTGELFF. The rearrangement joins TRBV7-2 to TRBJ2-2; D remains ambiguous. The CDR3 sequence is 15 residues long. Germline V gives CDR1 SGHTA, CDR2 FQGNSA. V was clipped by 5 bases and J by 1 base, with 11 bases between them.

Comments on this clone: A junction boundary mismatches the germline segment, possibly from a read error. This sequence joins TRBV12-5 and TRBJ1-4; tentative D call: TRBD1 (6 bases). CDR1 is LGHNT, CDR2 FRNRAP, per germline. CDR3 length: 14 amino acids. In DNA form, the CDR3 reads TGTGCTAGTGGATTGGACAGTCTAGGTGAAAAACTGTTTTTT. It yields the protein CASGLDSLGEKLFF. The full variable domain, completed using reference TRBV12-5 and TRBJ1-4, is DARVTQTPRHKVTEMGQEVTMRCQPILGHNTVFWYRQTMMQGLELLAYFRNRAPLDDSGMPKDRFSAEMPDATLATLKIQPSEPRDSAVYFCASGLDSLGEKLFFGSGTQLSVL.

The rearrangement joins TRBV4-1 to TRBJ1-1, with a possible D match to TRBD1 (6 bases). The germline gives CDR1 MGHRA, CDR2 YSYEKL. The CDR3 has 16 residues. Trimming stripped 5 bases from V and 1 base from J, with 17 bases between. The CDR3 region has the DNA TGCGCCAGCAGCGCCCTCTTAAGGGGGTCGAACACTGAAGCTTTCTTT. It yields the protein CASSALLRGSNTEAFF.

The rearrangement joins TRBV2 to TRBJ1-6, with TRBD1 as a possible D gene (5 bases). V was cut by 7 bases and J by 3 bases, with 28 bases left in between. The CDR3 covers 20 residues. Germline V gene lookup returns CDR1 SNHLY and CDR2 FYNNEI. CDR3 bases: TGTGCCAGCACCACAGGCGGGTTGTGGGGAGAGAGGGGCTATAATTCACCCCTCCACTTT. It translates to CASTTGGLWGERGYNSPLHF.

Concerning this clone: Within the sample, other DNA sequences also encode this same CDR3. The chain combines TRBV29-1 with TRBJ1-1, with TRBD1 matching 8 bases. Germline values: CDR1 SQVTM, CDR2 ANQGSEA. The CDR3 is 12 residues long. V trimming: 6 bases; J trimming: 1 base; junction bases outside the gene matches: 1. CDR3 residues: CSVDRGNTEAFF. The CDR3 DNA reads as TGCAGCGTAGACAGGGGGAACACTGAAGCTTTCTTT.

This clone showed up just a few times. The chain joins TRBV19 to TRBJ1-5; weak D call: TRBD1 (6 bases). The CDR3 sequence is 15 residues long. CDR1 is LNHDA, CDR2 SQIVND, per germline (reference sequence). The V gene lost 7 bases and the J gene lost 5 bases, with 18 bases spanning the gap. CDR3: CASTALTGPDQPQHF. For the CDR3, the DNA is TGTGCCAGTACCGCACTTACAGGGCCCGATCAGCCCCAGCATTTT.

The chain links TRBV15 to TRBJ1-6; 8 nucleotides agree with TRBD1. The CDR3 spans 13 residues. Germline V gives CDR1 LNHNV, CDR2 YYDKDF (reference sequence). V gave up 8 bases and J gave up 10 bases; unmatched junction bases: 7. CDR3 bases: TGTGCCACCGGGCAGGGGGCGGAGTCACCCCTCCACTTT. This gives the protein CATGQGAESPLHF.

This clone is categorized as medium-sized (0.01 to 0.1%). This chain uses TRBV18 with TRBJ1-1; D is possibly TRBD1 (5 bases). V was pared by 0 bases and J by 3 bases, with 11 bases between. The CDR3 is 15 residues long. Germline V gene sequence: CDR1 KGHSH, CDR2 LQKENI. Here the CDR3 DNA reads TGTGCCAGCTCACCACCGGGACCGGGAGACACTGAAGCTTTCTTT. This sequence encodes CASSPPGPGDTEAFF. The entire variable domain, with the rest obtained from reference TRBV18 and TRBJ1-1, is as follows: NAGVMQNPRHLVRRRGQEARLRCSPMKGHSHVYWYRQLPEEGLKFMVYLQKENIIDESGMPKERFSAEFPKEGPSILRIQQVVRGDSAAYFCASSPPGPGDTEAFFGQGTRLTVV.

This chain links TRBV9 with TRBJ1-4; D uncertain. CDR3 length: 15 residues. Trimming removed 4 bases at V and 0 bases at J, with 10 bases between. Germline V CDR1 and CDR2: SGDLS, YYNGEE. The DNA for the CDR3 is TGTGCCAGCAGCACGACGGAGTCAACTAATGAAAAACTGTTTTTT. Protein product: CASSTTESTNEKLFF.